This TCR beta chain was observed in a study of shared clonotypes between healthy human individuals. Notes on this clone: Its specificity is unknown.

Naive CD8 cells comprised CD45RO-negative, CCR7-positively selected cells, excluding terminally differentiated effector memory CD45RA+ cells. CDR3 length: 15 residues. V gave up 6 bases and J gave up 3 bases; unmatched junction bases: 5. The germline gives CDR1 MNHEY, CDR2 SMNVEV (reference sequence). Study conclusions and caveats: Sharing across four donors was highest in naive CD4 (around 5%) and lowest in memory CD8 (around 0.4%).

The assay was immunoSEQ multiplex PCR, and TCRdb's table has in-frame clones only and misses some. The sample includes fewer than 1 million clones, 90% to 98% of them seen just once. The sequence was collected from a man younger than 45 in good health. Input material: naive CD8+ T cells sorted from blood. The J gene is TRBJ2-5, the V gene TRBV27; 12 bases agree with TRBD2. The chain's CDR3 is CASRVLAGGEETQYF. The CDR3 nucleotides are TGTGCCAGCAGGGTACTAGCGGGAGGAGAAGAGACCCAGTACTTC.